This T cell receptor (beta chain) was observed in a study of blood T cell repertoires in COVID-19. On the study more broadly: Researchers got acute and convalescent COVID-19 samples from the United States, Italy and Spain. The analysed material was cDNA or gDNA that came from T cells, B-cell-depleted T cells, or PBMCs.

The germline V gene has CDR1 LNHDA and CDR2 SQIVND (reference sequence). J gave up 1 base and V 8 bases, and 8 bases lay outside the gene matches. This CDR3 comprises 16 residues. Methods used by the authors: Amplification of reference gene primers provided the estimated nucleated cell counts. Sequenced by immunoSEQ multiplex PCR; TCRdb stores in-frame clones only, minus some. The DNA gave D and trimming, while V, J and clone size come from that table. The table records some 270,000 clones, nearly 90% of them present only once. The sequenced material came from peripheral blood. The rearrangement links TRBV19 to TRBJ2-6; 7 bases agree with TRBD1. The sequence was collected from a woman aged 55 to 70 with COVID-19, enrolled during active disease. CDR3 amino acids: CASRTGAYSGANVLTF. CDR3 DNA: TGTGCCAGTCGTACAGGGGCCTATTCTGGGGCCAACGTCCTGACTTTC.